This T cell receptor (beta chain) derives from a study of a mutant IDH1 vaccine in newly diagnosed glioma. Study-wide background: Earlier treatment was radiotherapy, temozolomide, or both, with most getting both. V12 occurred at week 35 and V13 at week 47.

As to this clone: What it recognizes is unknown.

Time point reported: week 47, end of study. Doses consisted of 300 ug of mutant IDH1 20-mer peptide each, paired with topical imiquimod. New IDH1-mutant, ATRX-lost WHO grade 3 or 4 astrocytomas occurred in donors. There are 14 residues in the CDR3. Trimming took off 5 bases at V and 2 bases at J, with 13 bases between the two ends. Germline lookup yields CDR1 MNHNY and CDR2 SVGAGI (reference sequence). Sequencing used immunoSEQ multiplex PCR; TCRdb keeps in-frame clones, though not all of them. The sample lists about 94,000 clones, around nine tenths seen once, with 0.77% in the top ten. The chain carries TRBV6-6 and TRBJ2-7, with D unresolved. The source is a woman aged 50 to 60 with glioma. The source was PBMCs, collected from a glioma patient whose treatment included an IDH1 peptide vaccine. CDR3 nucleotides: TGTGCCAGCAGTCTTTCGGCCCCTGCCTACGAGCAGTACTTC. Its translation: CASSLSAPAYEQYF.